This entry concerns a single T cell receptor beta chain. Construction of the TCR beta libraries employed iRepertoire HTBI primers in conjunction with Arm-PCR of CDR3 regions. TCRdb used MiXCR to reprocess the multiplex PCR reads, holding one entry per CDR3 protein. The data hold hundreds of thousands of distinct CDR3 sequences, with 16% observed a single time. V was trimmed by 5 bases and J by 12 bases, leaving 13 bases between them. The CDR3 runs to 11 residues. This entry comes from a study of regulatory T cells in long-lasting Graves disease. Time point denoted: newly diagnosed GD, antithyroid drugs for less than 3 months. Isolated PBMC RNA provided the starting material for the TCR library. In addition, the sample was reused for a study of T cells in Graves' hyperthyroidism and ophthalmopathy.

The sample here was peripheral blood mononuclear cells (PBMCs), taken at new diagnosis, from a patient treated with antithyroid drugs. This rearrangement joins TRBV12-3 or TRBV12-4 to TRBJ1-2, with D perhaps matching TRBD1 (6 bases). The sequence came from a woman aged 25 to 45 with Graves disease. Here the CDR3 DNA reads TGTGCCAGCAGTGGCAGGGGAGAGGACACCTTC. Protein sequence: CASSGRGEDTF.